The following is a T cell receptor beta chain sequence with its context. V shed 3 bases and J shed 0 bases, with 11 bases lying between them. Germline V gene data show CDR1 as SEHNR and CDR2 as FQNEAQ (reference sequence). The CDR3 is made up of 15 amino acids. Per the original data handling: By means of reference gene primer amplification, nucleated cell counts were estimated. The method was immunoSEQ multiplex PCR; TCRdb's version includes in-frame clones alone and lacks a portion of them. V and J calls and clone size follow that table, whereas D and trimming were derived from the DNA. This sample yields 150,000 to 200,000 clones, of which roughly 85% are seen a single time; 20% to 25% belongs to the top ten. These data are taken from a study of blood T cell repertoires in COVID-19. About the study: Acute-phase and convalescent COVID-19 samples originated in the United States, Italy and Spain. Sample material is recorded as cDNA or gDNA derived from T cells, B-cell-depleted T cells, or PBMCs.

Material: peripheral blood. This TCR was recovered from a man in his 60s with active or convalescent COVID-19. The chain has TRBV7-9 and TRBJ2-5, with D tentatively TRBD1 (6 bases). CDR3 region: CASSLKGEHQETQYF. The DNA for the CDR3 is TGTGCCAGCAGCTTGAAGGGGGAGCACCAAGAGACCCAGTACTTC.